This TCR beta chain is drawn from a study of T cell repertoires in cytomegalovirus infection. Across the whole study: Well-studied HLA-B-restricted epitopes and recently identified HLA-C-restricted epitopes of CMV were both used in the study.

TCRdb re-derived calls from the reads in MiXCR, one entry per CDR3 protein. The sample lists approximately 1,000,000 distinct CDR3 sequences; approximately 33% were seen once. This clonotype has just a few counts. Its specificity is unknown. Study results and caveats: The ex vivo response showed dominance by HLA-C-restricted CMV-specific TCR beta clonotypes.

The receptor comes from a human donor in good health (CMV status not recorded). Some clones in this sample may be carry-over from other donors' samples. Sample: cultured CD8+ T cells from PBMCs, taken from culture after CMV antigen stimulation.

The CDR3: CASSQVRGSDGYTF. The DNA for the CDR3 is TGTGCCAGCAGCCAAGTTCGAGGGTCGGATGGCTACACCTTC. The V call is TRBV14, the J call TRBJ1-2; unclear D gene. Trimming stripped 1 base from V and 6 bases from J, with 12 bases between. The CDR3 runs to 14 residues. Germline V gene lookup returns CDR1 SGHDN and CDR2 FVKESK.